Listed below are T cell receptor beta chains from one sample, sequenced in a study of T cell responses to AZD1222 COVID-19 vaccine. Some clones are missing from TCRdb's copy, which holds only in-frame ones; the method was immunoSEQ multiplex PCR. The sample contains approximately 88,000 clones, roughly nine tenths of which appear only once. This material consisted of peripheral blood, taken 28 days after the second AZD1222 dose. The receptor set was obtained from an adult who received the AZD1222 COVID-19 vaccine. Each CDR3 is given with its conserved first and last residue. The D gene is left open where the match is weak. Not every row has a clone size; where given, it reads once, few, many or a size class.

CDR3aa: CASSPGWGVSTNEKLFF
CDR3nt: TGTGCCAGCAGCCCCGGATGGGGGGTTTCAACTAATGAAAAACTGTTTTTT
j_gene: TRBJ1-4
d_gene: .
abundance: .
v_gene: TRBV9

CDR3aa: CASSPGLAGTSYNEQFF
CDR3nt: TGTGCCAGCAGTCCTGGACTAGCGGGGACATCCTACAATGAGCAGTTCTTC
j_gene: TRBJ2-1
d_gene: TRBD2
abundance: .
v_gene: TRBV4-2

CDR3aa: CAISDWTSSLGGYTF
CDR3nt: TGTGCCATCAGTGATTGGACTAGCTCGCTTGGTGGCTACACCTTC
j_gene: TRBJ1-2
d_gene: .
abundance: .
v_gene: TRBV10-3

CDR3aa: CASSFQVGVLDEQYF
CDR3nt: TGTGCCAGCAGCTTTCAAGTGGGGGTGTTGGACGAGCAGTACTTC
j_gene: TRBJ2-7
d_gene: .
abundance: .
v_gene: TRBV6-5

CDR3aa: CASSQAPGQSSYNEQFF
CDR3nt: TGCGCCAGCAGCCAAGCCCCGGGGCAGAGCTCCTACAATGAGCAGTTCTTC
j_gene: TRBJ2-1
d_gene: .
abundance: .
v_gene: TRBV4-1

CDR3aa: CARTGTPRKNTEAFF
CDR3nt: TGCGCCAGGACCGGGACACCGAGGAAGAACACTGAAGCTTTCTTT
j_gene: TRBJ1-1
d_gene: .
abundance: .
v_gene: TRBV10-1

CDR3aa: CASSPGGINEKLFF
CDR3nt: TGTGCCAGCAGCCCAGGGGGGATTAATGAAAAACTGTTTTTT
j_gene: TRBJ1-4
d_gene: TRBD1
abundance: few
v_gene: TRBV2

CDR3aa: CASSLPGQGEETQYF
CDR3nt: TGTGCCAGCAGCTTACCCGGACAAGGGGAAGAGACCCAGTACTTC
j_gene: TRBJ2-5
d_gene: .
abundance: .
v_gene: TRBV7-6

CDR3aa: CASSGRTNTQYF
CDR3nt: TGTGCCAGCTCGGGACGAACTAATACGCAGTATTTT
j_gene: TRBJ2-3
d_gene: .
abundance: .
v_gene: TRBV19

CDR3aa: CASTTGVGGQETQYF
CDR3nt: TGCGCCAGCACGACAGGGGTCGGCGGCCAAGAGACCCAGTACTTC
j_gene: TRBJ2-5
d_gene: TRBD1
abundance: .
v_gene: TRBV5-1

CDR3aa: CASSPAWGDGYTF
CDR3nt: TGTGCCAGCAGCCCCGCATGGGGGGATGGCTACACCTTC
j_gene: TRBJ1-2
d_gene: .
abundance: .
v_gene: TRBV5-6

CDR3aa: CASSLVWGRGKVNEKLFF
CDR3nt: TGTGCCAGCAGCTTAGTCTGGGGCAGGGGCAAGGTTAATGAAAAACTGTTTTTT
j_gene: TRBJ1-4
d_gene: .
abundance: .
v_gene: TRBV7-9

CDR3aa: CASSEGYQGVAFF
CDR3nt: TGTGCCAGCAGTGAAGGGTATCAGGGTGTTGCTTTCTTT
j_gene: TRBJ1-1
d_gene: .
abundance: .
v_gene: TRBV6-1

CDR3aa: CASSPGQPSGEQYF
CDR3nt: TGCGCCAGCAGCCCAGGACAGCCCTCTGGCGAGCAGTACTTC
j_gene: TRBJ2-7
d_gene: .
abundance: .
v_gene: TRBV5-1

CDR3aa: CASSVEGGRGSGYTF
CDR3nt: TGTGCCAGCAGCGTAGAGGGCGGGAGGGGCTCTGGCTACACCTTC
j_gene: TRBJ1-2
d_gene: .
abundance: .
v_gene: TRBV9

CDR3aa: CASSLARYSYEQYF
CDR3nt: TGTGCCAGCAGCTTAGCCAGATACTCCTACGAGCAGTACTTC
j_gene: TRBJ2-7
d_gene: .
abundance: .
v_gene: TRBV11-2

CDR3aa: CASSEFPSGGTNTGELFF
CDR3nt: TGTGCCAGCAGTGAATTCCCTAGCGGGGGGACGAACACCGGGGAGCTGTTTTTT
j_gene: TRBJ2-2
d_gene: TRBD2
abundance: .
v_gene: TRBV6-1

CDR3aa: CASSGSGNTIYF
CDR3nt: TGTGCTAGTAGCGGCTCTGGAAACACCATATATTTT
j_gene: TRBJ1-3
d_gene: .
abundance: once
v_gene: TRBV12-5

CDR3aa: CASSDDSYGYTF
CDR3nt: TGTGCCAGCAGCGACGACAGCTATGGCTACACCTTC
j_gene: TRBJ1-2
d_gene: .
abundance: .
v_gene: TRBV9

CDR3aa: CASSPTRGGQGASNEQFF
CDR3nt: TGTGCCAGCTCACCGACACGAGGGGGACAGGGGGCTAGTAATGAGCAGTTCTTC
j_gene: TRBJ2-1
d_gene: TRBD1
abundance: .
v_gene: TRBV18

CDR3aa: CASTKGGNTEAFF
CDR3nt: TGCGCCAGCACCAAGGGTGGGAACACTGAAGCTTTCTTT
j_gene: TRBJ1-1
d_gene: .
abundance: .
v_gene: TRBV5-1

CDR3aa: CASSLPGTSTGELFF
CDR3nt: TGCGCCAGCAGCTTACCCGGGACAAGCACCGGGGAGCTGTTTTTT
j_gene: TRBJ2-2
d_gene: .
abundance: .
v_gene: TRBV5-1

CDR3aa: CASSTGTVYGYTF
CDR3nt: TGTGCCAGCTCAACCGGGACAGTCTATGGCTACACCTTC
j_gene: TRBJ1-2
d_gene: TRBD1
abundance: .
v_gene: TRBV18

CDR3aa: CASSYTGYTEAFF
CDR3nt: TGTGCCAGCAGCTACACGGGGTACACTGAAGCTTTCTTT
j_gene: TRBJ1-1
d_gene: .
abundance: few
v_gene: TRBV27

CDR3aa: CASSVAGANEQYF
CDR3nt: TGTGCCAGCAGCGTAGCGGGGGCCAACGAGCAGTACTTC
j_gene: TRBJ2-7
d_gene: TRBD2
abundance: .
v_gene: TRBV7-9

CDR3aa: CASSERQGQETQYF
CDR3nt: TGTGCCAGCAGTGAAAGACAGGGTCAAGAGACCCAGTACTTC
j_gene: TRBJ2-5
d_gene: TRBD1
abundance: few
v_gene: TRBV2